The 27 T cell receptor beta chains below were found in one sample sequenced in a study of CD8 T cells in Susac syndrome. It was with random hexamers that roughly 0.45 to 1 ug RNA was reverse transcribed. TCRdb called the immunoSEQ multiplex PCR reads again in MiXCR, with one record for every CDR3 protein. The sample records some 94,000 distinct CDR3 sequences, 85% to 95% being singletons. Sequences were obtained from CD4+ T cells from PBMCs. All receptors come from a human donor with Susac syndrome.

J is TRBJ2-5 and V is TRBV23-1; D not certain. Being an ORF, TRBV23-1 has a function that is uncertain. The CDR3 has 13 residues. V lost 0 bases and J lost 7, with 9 bases in between. CDR3 DNA: TGCGCCAGCAGTCAATCTAGACGAGGGACCCAGTACTTC. Translated, it gives CASSQSRRGTQYF.

The V gene is TRBV7-2, the J gene TRBJ1-5, with D maybe TRBD1 (5 bases). This CDR3 is built from 15 residues. Germline CDR1 is SGHTA and CDR2 is FQGNSA. V lost 5 bases and J 1 base, leaving 12 bases between the germline ends. CDR3 bases: TGTGCCAGCAGCCTAGAAAGGGGAAGCAATCAGCCCCAGCATTTT. Translation: CASSLERGSNQPQHF.

This clonotype is a singleton in its sample. V usage is TRBV5-1 and J usage is TRBJ2-3; D is unclear. Germline V gene sequence: CDR1 SGHRS, CDR2 YFSETQ. Between the trimmed V and J ends, which lost 4 bases and 4 bases, there was a span of 7 bases. CDR3 size: 12 residues. CDR3 DNA: TGCGCCAGCAGCCCTGTAGCAGATACGCAGTATTTT. Translation: CASSPVADTQYF.

The V gene is TRBV15, the J gene TRBJ1-3; D unresolved. This CDR3 contains 16 residues. Per the germline V gene, CDR1 is LNHNV and CDR2 is YYDKDF (reference sequence). V dropped 0 bases and J dropped 0 bases, with 9 bases sitting between them. The CDR3 DNA reads TGTGCCACCAGCAGAGATCCCGTTAGCTCTGGAAACACCATATATTTT. Its translation is CATSRDPVSSGNTIYF. The variable domain in full, with the rest retrieved from reference TRBV15 and TRBJ1-3, is DAMVIQNPRYQVTQFGKPVTLSCSQTLNHNVMYWYQQKSSQAPKLLFHYYDKDFNNEADTPDNFQSRRPNTSFCFLDIRSPGLGDTAMYLCATSRDPVSSGNTIYFGEGSWLTVV.

The V call is TRBV18, the J call TRBJ2-5; TRBD1 aligns across 7 bases. Losses at the gene ends were 3 bases for V and 6 bases for J; bases not matched to a gene: 7. Germline V gives CDR1 KGHSH, CDR2 LQKENI. The length of the CDR3 is 14 residues. CDR3 DNA sequence: TGTGCCAGCTCACCGCAGTCGGGACAGCAGACCCAGTACTTC. Its translation: CASSPQSGQQTQYF. Filled out from reference TRBV18 and TRBJ2-5, the complete variable domain reads NAGVMQNPRHLVRRRGQEARLRCSPMKGHSHVYWYRQLPEEGLKFMVYLQKENIIDESGMPKERFSAEFPKEGPSILRIQQVVRGDSAAYFCASSPQSGQQTQYFGPGTRLLVL.

The V call is TRBV20-1, the J call TRBJ2-6, with D unclear. Germline values: CDR1 DFQATT, CDR2 SNEGSKA (reference sequence). The V and J ends lost 4 bases and 1 base respectively, with 8 bases between them. This CDR3 spans 14 amino acids. The CDR3 DNA sequence: TGCAGTGCTATAGCCGCGTCTGGGGCCAACGTCCTGACTTTC. It encodes CSAIAASGANVLTF.

The CDR3 bases are TGTGCCAGCAGCACCCCGGGACAGGGACACGGCGGGGAGCTGTTTTTT. Amino acids: CASSTPGQGHGGELFF. This chain connects TRBV5-6 to TRBJ2-2, with 9 bases fitting TRBD1. Germline CDR1 is SGHDT and CDR2 is YYEEEE. Germline trimming cut 4 bases from V and 7 bases from J; bases unmatched to any gene: 11. This CDR3 region has 16 residues.

Here the CDR3 reads CASSLDSPRTQYF. CDR3 nucleotides: TGTGCCAGCAGTTTAGACAGCCCAAGGACCCAGTACTTC. The J gene is TRBJ2-5, the V gene TRBV12-3 or TRBV12-4; D remains ambiguous. The CDR3 consists of 13 residues. Trimming took off 1 base at V and 7 bases at J, with 10 bases between the two ends.

V is TRBV4-1 and J is TRBJ1-6, with TRBD1 identical over 8 bases. This CDR3 has 14 residues. Germline assignment: CDR1 MGHRA and CDR2 YSYEKL. V was clipped by 10 bases and J by 9 bases; unmatched bases: 11. The CDR3 protein is CATRGDRMGSPLHF. The CDR3 DNA follows: TGCGCCACCAGAGGGGACAGGATGGGTTCACCCCTCCACTTT.

The J gene is TRBJ2-1, the V gene TRBV27; D is ambiguous. Germline CDR1 and CDR2: MNHEY and SMNVEV (reference sequence). The V end lost 4 bases, the J end lost 5 bases, and 9 bases lay between the germline ends. This CDR3 contains 13 residues. The CDR3 DNA is TGTGCCAGCAGTTGGGGTCAGGACAATGAGCAGTTCTTC. Translating it yields CASSWGQDNEQFF.

This clonotype has a single count. The chain employs TRBV15 and TRBJ2-3; 15 positions agree with TRBD2. From germline, CDR1 is LNHNV and CDR2 YYDKDF (reference sequence). With V trimmed by 0 bases and J by 1 base, 8 bases remained unmatched. The CDR3 is 20 residues long. The CDR3 protein is CATSRENPGTSGGRTDTQYF. Here the CDR3 DNA reads TGTGCCACCAGCAGAGAAAACCCCGGGACTAGCGGGGGGCGCACAGATACGCAGTATTTT.

The chain has TRBV7-6 and TRBJ2-7; 9 nucleotides line up with TRBD1. The CDR3 is made up of 14 amino acids. The germline gives CDR1 SGHVS, CDR2 FNYEAQ. J gave up 5 bases and V 1 base, and 3 bases lay outside the gene matches. The CDR3 reads CASSLEDRGHEQYF. Written as DNA, the CDR3 is TGTGCCAGCAGCTTAGAGGACAGGGGACACGAGCAGTACTTC.

The rearrangement joins TRBV5-4 to TRBJ2-1; 8 nucleotides match TRBD2. The junction had 8 bases not matched to a gene; V was cut back by 2 bases and J by 1 base. The germline gives CDR1 SGHNT, CDR2 YYREEE (reference sequence). This CDR3 spans 17 amino acids. DNA of the CDR3: TGTGCCAGCAGCTTTATGACGGGGGGGGCGTCCTACAATGAGCAGTTCTTC. Its translation is CASSFMTGGASYNEQFF.

The chain combines TRBV28 with TRBJ1-3; no reliable D call. The CDR3 runs to 15 residues. The ends were cut back, 1 base at V and 0 bases at J, with 7 bases in the middle. Germline CDR1 reads MDHEN; CDR2 reads SYDVKM. The DNA for the CDR3 is TGTGCCAGCAGTTTATCGCTGCTCTCTGGAAACACCATATATTTT. It translates to CASSLSLLSGNTIYF. The variable domain in full, with the rest retrieved from reference TRBV28 and TRBJ1-3, is DVKVTQSSRYLVKRTGEKVFLECVQDMDHENMFWYRQDPGLGLRLIYFSYDVKMKEKGDIPEGYSVSREKKERFSLILESASTNQTSMYLCASSLSLLSGNTIYFGEGSWLTVV.

This chain uses TRBV6-5 with TRBJ1-6; weak D call: TRBD1 (5 bases). Germline lookup yields CDR1 MNHEY and CDR2 SVGAGI. The CDR3 has 14 residues. The V gene lost 6 bases and the J gene lost 6 bases, with 12 bases spanning the gap. The CDR3 region has the DNA TGTGCCAGCAGGAGGGGCCAGCTTAATTCACCCCTCCACTTT. It is translated as CASRRGQLNSPLHF.

The rearrangement uses TRBV3-1 and TRBJ2-1; D not resolved. This CDR3 has 16 amino acids. Germline V gene sequence: CDR1 LGHDT, CDR2 YNNKEL (reference sequence). The V gene lost 0 bases and the J gene lost 5 bases, with 14 bases spanning the gap. The CDR3 protein is CASSQDPARPNNEQFF. In DNA form, the CDR3 reads TGTGCCAGCAGCCAAGACCCGGCCAGGCCAAACAATGAGCAGTTCTTC.

V is TRBV5-6 and J is TRBJ1-5, with 7 positions matching TRBD1. This CDR3 contains 16 residues. Germline CDR1 is SGHDT and CDR2 is YYEEEE. J lost 0 bases, V lost 4 bases, and 7 bases had no gene match. The CDR3 coding sequence is TGTGCCAGCAGCATTGGGACAGATTTTAGCAATCAGCCCCAGCATTTT. The encoded protein is CASSIGTDFSNQPQHF.

The chain carries TRBV5-1 and TRBJ1-1; TRBD1 agrees at 10 bases. This CDR3 spans 15 amino acids. Germline V lookup: CDR1 SGHRS, CDR2 YFSETQ. V was clipped by 0 bases and J by 1 base; unmatched bases: 0. This chain's CDR3 is CASSLGDRGNTEAFF. In nucleotides, the CDR3 is TGCGCCAGCAGCTTGGGGGACAGGGGGAACACTGAAGCTTTCTTT.

The chain has TRBV18 and TRBJ2-1; tentative D call: TRBD2 (5 bases). V was shortened by 2 bases and J by 4 bases, with 15 bases between the two germline ends. The CDR3 consists of 16 residues. Germline CDR1 KGHSH, CDR2 LQKENI. This CDR3 is CASSPSRAEGYNEQFF. DNA of the CDR3: TGTGCCAGCTCACCATCACGGGCCGAGGGATACAATGAGCAGTTCTTC.

Of note for this clonotype: No DNA is shown, since the ends of the CDR3 on it are uncertain; the CDR3 is the one TCRdb lists. The chain is built from TRBV6-5 and TRBJ1-5. CDR1 MNHEY and CDR2 SVGAGI come from the germline V gene. The CDR3 spans 12 amino acids, including both terminal residues. Here the CDR3 reads CASSTSGEPQHF.

The chain is built from TRBV6-1 and TRBJ1-3; D might be TRBD1 (6 bases). The CDR3 sequence is 14 residues long. Germline CDR1 and CDR2: MNHNS and SASEGT. V was pared by 6 bases and J by 0 bases, with 9 bases between. CDR3 sequence reads: CASSQGLSGNTIYF. The CDR3 nucleotides are TGTGCCAGCAGCCAGGGGCTCTCTGGAAACACCATATATTTT.

The rearrangement joins TRBV6-5 to TRBJ1-2; D is uncertain. Germline-derived CDR1 and CDR2 are MNHEY and SVGAGI. V shed 9 bases and J shed 4 bases, with 15 bases lying between them. This CDR3 spans 13 amino acids. The CDR3 DNA reads TGTGCCAGTACCCTCGGCAGCTCCTATGGCTACACCTTC. Translated, it gives CASTLGSSYGYTF.

The rearrangement joins TRBV6-6 to TRBJ2-5; no reliable D call. Trimming removed 7 bases at V and 7 bases at J, with 10 bases between. The CDR3 has 11 amino acids. The V gene's germline CDR1 is MNHNY and CDR2 SVGAGI (reference sequence). The CDR3 coding sequence is TGTGCCAGCAAAGCCTCGGGGACCCAGTACTTC. It yields the protein CASKASGTQYF.

This chain connects TRBV12-3 or TRBV12-4 to TRBJ1-2; weak D call: TRBD1 (6 bases). This CDR3 is built from 15 residues. Trimming stripped 5 bases from V and 4 bases from J, with 17 bases between. Written as DNA, the CDR3 is TGTGCCAGCAGTCCCCCCTCGGGGGCGTTCTATGGCTACACCTTC. Its translation is CASSPPSGAFYGYTF.

The chain is built from TRBV6-1 and TRBJ2-3; 9 bases are a match to TRBD1. Trimming took 6 bases from V and 3 from J; bases not matched to a gene: 16. Germline V gene sequence: CDR1 MNHNS, CDR2 SASEGT. This CDR3 is 18 amino acids long. CDR3 in DNA: TGTGCCAGCAGGGACCGGGACAGGGATGCTCTTGGGACAGATACGCAGTATTTT. Protein: CASRDRDRDALGTDTQYF.

This clonotype showed up just once. The gene calls are TRBV20-1 and TRBJ2-1; the D is unclear. The CDR3 totals 10 residues. Germline CDR1 is DFQATT and CDR2 is SNEGSKA (reference sequence). The germline V and J ends were trimmed by 5 bases and 4 bases, with 3 bases remaining between them. CDR3 sequence (DNA): TGCAGTGCTCTGTACAATGAGCAGTTCTTC. It specifies CSALYNEQFF.

The V call is TRBV29-1, the J call TRBJ2-5, with D possibly TRBD1 on 5 matching bases. CDR1 is SQVTM and CDR2 is ANQGSEA in the germline V gene. CDR3 size: 12 residues. Trimming pared 3 bases from V and 1 base from J, leaving 6 bases between. CDR3 nucleotide sequence: TGCAGCGTTGACAGGGTCCAAGAGACCCAGTACTTC. Translating it yields CSVDRVQETQYF.